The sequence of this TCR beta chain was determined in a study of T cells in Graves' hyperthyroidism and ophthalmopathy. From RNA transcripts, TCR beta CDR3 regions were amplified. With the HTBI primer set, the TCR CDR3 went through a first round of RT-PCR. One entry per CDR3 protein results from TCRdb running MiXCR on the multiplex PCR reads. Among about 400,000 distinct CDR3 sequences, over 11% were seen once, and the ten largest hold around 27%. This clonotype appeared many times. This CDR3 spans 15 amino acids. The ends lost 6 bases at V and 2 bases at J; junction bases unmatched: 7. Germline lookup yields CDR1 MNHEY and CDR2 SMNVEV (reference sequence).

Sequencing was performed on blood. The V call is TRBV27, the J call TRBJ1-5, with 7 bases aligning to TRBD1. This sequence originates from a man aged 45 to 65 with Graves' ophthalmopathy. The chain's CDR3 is CASRGVGQGNQPQHF. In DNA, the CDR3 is TGTGCCAGCAGGGGGGTCGGACAGGGCAATCAGCCCCAGCATTTT.